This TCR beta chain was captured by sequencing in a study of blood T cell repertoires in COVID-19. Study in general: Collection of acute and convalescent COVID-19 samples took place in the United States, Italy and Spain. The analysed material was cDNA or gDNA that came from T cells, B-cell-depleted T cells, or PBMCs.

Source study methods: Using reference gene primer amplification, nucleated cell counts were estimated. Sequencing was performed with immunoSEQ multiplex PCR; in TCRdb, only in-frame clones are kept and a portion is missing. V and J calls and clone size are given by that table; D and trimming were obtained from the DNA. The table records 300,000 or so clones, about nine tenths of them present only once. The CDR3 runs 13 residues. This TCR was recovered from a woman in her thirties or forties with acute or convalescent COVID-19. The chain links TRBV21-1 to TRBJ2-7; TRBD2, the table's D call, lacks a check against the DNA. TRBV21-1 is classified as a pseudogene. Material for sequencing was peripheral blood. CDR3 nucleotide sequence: TGTGCCAGCAGCAATCAGGGACTAGCGGGGGGGTACGTC. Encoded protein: CASSNQGLAGGYV.